These 27 T cell receptor beta chains share one sample of origin, sequenced in a study of blood T cells in healthy people across ages. Using a J-beta primer mix together with a sample-barcoded 5' primer, a second PCR was run for about 6 to 11 cycles. TCRdb reprocessed the 5' RACE reads via MiXCR and lists one record per CDR3 protein. This table holds about 640,000 distinct CDR3 sequences, roughly three fifths found once. The sequenced sample was blood. These receptors were taken from a man in his fifties or sixties in good health.

The V gene is TRBV6-6, the J gene TRBJ1-1, with unresolved D. The CDR3 runs to 12 residues. V was pared by 2 bases and J by 8 bases, with 9 bases between. Germline V gives CDR1 MNHNY, CDR2 SVGAGI (reference sequence). The DNA for the CDR3 is TGTGCCAGCAGTTACCAAGTAGAAGAAGCTTTCTTT. This codes for CASSYQVEEAFF.

V gene TRBV12-3 or TRBV12-4 combines with J gene TRBJ2-5; tentative D call: TRBD1 (5 bases). Matching the DNA end better, TRBJ2-7 makes the J call doubtful. This CDR3 has 16 amino acids. CDR3 sequence (DNA): TGTGCCAGCAGTTTTCTCAGGGCATGGAGCCCTTACGAGCAGTACTTC. It codes for CASSFLRAWSPYEQYF.

This chain links TRBV18 with TRBJ2-7; tentatively, D is TRBD1 (5 bases). The CDR3 runs 14 residues. The ends were cut back, 3 bases at V and 1 base at J, with 10 bases in the middle. Germline-derived CDR1 and CDR2 are KGHSH and LQKENI. CDR3 loop: CASSPAGISYEQYF. The CDR3, as DNA: TGTGCCAGCTCACCGGCAGGGATATCCTACGAGCAGTACTTC.

The chain links TRBV18 to TRBJ2-4; 12 nucleotides match TRBD1. V lost 4 bases, J lost 13 bases, and 14 bases stayed unmatched. The germline V gene has CDR1 KGHSH and CDR2 LQKENI. This CDR3 is 16 amino acids long. The CDR3 spells CASSLVPGQGAMEQYF. The CDR3, as DNA: TGTGCCAGCTCACTCGTTCCGGGACAGGGGGCAATGGAGCAGTACTTC.

In this sample, this clonotype turned up a few times. CDR3 sequence: CASSLERGGWETQYF. CDR3 nucleotide sequence: TGTGCCAGCAGCTTAGAGCGGGGGGGCTGGGAGACCCAGTACTTC. The V and J genes are TRBV7-2 and TRBJ2-5, with 10 bases aligning to TRBD2. Germline CDR1 reads SGHTA; CDR2 reads FQGNSA. The junction had 4 bases not matched to a gene; V was cut back by 1 base and J by 5 bases. The CDR3 runs to 15 residues.

This CDR3 is CASSQVTGVPGELFF. CDR3 coding DNA: TGCGCCAGCAGCCAAGTAACAGGAGTTCCCGGGGAGCTGTTTTTT. The genes are TRBV4-1 and TRBJ2-2; weak D call: TRBD1 (5 bases). Trimming shortened V by 1 base and J by 6 bases, and 12 bases separated the two germline ends. This CDR3 comprises 15 residues. Looked up from germline, CDR1 is MGHRA and CDR2 is YSYEKL.

This clonotype was counted a few times. The CDR3 here is CASSVAWGGSSYNEQFF. The CDR3 nucleotides read TGTGCCAGCAGCGTAGCATGGGGGGGAAGCTCCTACAATGAGCAGTTCTTC. This chain joins TRBV9 and TRBJ2-1, with TRBD2 matching 7 bases. V lost 0 bases to trimming and J lost 0 bases; unmatched junction nucleotides: 6. The CDR3 runs to 17 residues. CDR1 is SGDLS, CDR2 YYNGEE, per germline.

This clonotype was seen a handful of times. The chain employs TRBV27 and TRBJ2-4; tentative D call: TRBD1 (5 bases). The CDR3 consists of 13 residues. Germline CDR1 and CDR2: MNHEY and SMNVEV (reference sequence). Trimming took off 3 bases at V and 7 bases at J, with 10 bases between the two ends. The CDR3 DNA reads as TGTGCCAGCAGTTTCTCAGGGCGGAACATTCAGTACTTC. As protein: CASSFSGRNIQYF.

The J gene is TRBJ2-5, the V gene TRBV6-5; weak D call: TRBD1 (6 bases). The closer fit of TRBJ2-4 to the DNA end suggests the J call may be wrong. From germline, CDR1 is MNHEY and CDR2 SVGAGI. The length of the CDR3 is 19 residues. The chain's CDR3 is CASSYSAPGSGAGYDIQYF. The CDR3 nucleotides read TGTGCCAGCAGTTACTCGGCCCCCGGGTCAGGGGCGGGTTACGACATTCAGTACTTC.

This clonotype turned up a few times. The rearrangement links TRBV6-1 to TRBJ1-2; D not resolved. This CDR3 has 15 residues. Trimming took off 1 base at V and 0 bases at J, with 9 bases between the two ends. Germline loops: CDR1 MNHNS, CDR2 SASEGT. CDR3 DNA: TGTGCCAGCAGTGAAGTTTATGGGGCTAACTATGGCTACACCTTC. Translating gives CASSEVYGANYGYTF.

This chain links TRBV5-5 with TRBJ2-5; D is perhaps TRBD2 (5 bases). Looked up from germline, CDR1 is SGHKS and CDR2 is YYEKEE (reference sequence). Trimming stripped 5 bases from V and 0 bases from J, with 11 bases between. The CDR3 is made up of 14 amino acids. The CDR3 DNA follows: TGTGCCAGCAGATACACCGGGAACCAAGAGACCCAGTACTTC. Protein product: CASRYTGNQETQYF.

The V gene is TRBV3-1, the J gene TRBJ2-1; D unclear. This CDR3 is built from 14 residues. Germline assignment: CDR1 LGHDT and CDR2 YNNKEL (reference sequence). Trimming cost V 4 bases and J 8 bases, with 15 bases left between them. For the CDR3, the DNA is TGTGCCAGCAGCCCCCCCAGGCGATCCCATGAGCAGTTCTTC. Protein product: CASSPPRRSHEQFF.

The V call is TRBV15, the J call TRBJ1-5, with 8 bases matching TRBD1. Germline V gene data show CDR1 as LNHNV and CDR2 as YYDKDF (reference sequence). CDR3 length: 15 residues. Trimming took 4 bases from V and 4 from J; bases not matched to a gene: 6. DNA of the CDR3: TGTGCCACCAGCACCTGGACAGGGATAAATCAGCCCCAGCATTTT. It yields the protein CATSTWTGINQPQHF.

This clonotype was observed a handful of times. This chain joins TRBV7-8 and TRBJ1-6, with TRBD1 matching over 8 bases. V lost 9 bases, J lost 2 bases, and 6 bases stayed unmatched. Germline-derived CDR1 and CDR2 are SGHVS and FQNEAQ. CDR3 length: 15 residues. The CDR3 loop is CASLTGATYNSPLHF. The CDR3 region has the DNA TGTGCCAGTTTGACAGGGGCTACCTATAATTCACCCCTCCACTTT.

This clonotype has a count of ten or more. This chain joins TRBV28 and TRBJ2-1; 8 nucleotides align to TRBD2. J gave up 8 bases and V 6 bases, and 0 bases lay outside the gene matches. The CDR3 is 11 residues long. In germline, CDR1 is MDHEN, CDR2 SYDVKM. The CDR3 region has the DNA TGTGCCAGCAGCGGGGGGGATGAGCAGTTCTTC. Its protein is CASSGGDEQFF.

In this sample, this clonotype turned up a few times. The chain uses TRBV28 and TRBJ2-1, with 9 bases lining up with TRBD1. The CDR3 sequence is 13 residues long. Germline V lookup: CDR1 MDHEN, CDR2 SYDVKM. V gave up 6 bases and J gave up 5 bases; unmatched junction bases: 2. The chain's CDR3 is CASSRDRDNEQFF. CDR3 DNA: TGTGCCAGCAGCCGGGACAGGGACAATGAGCAGTTCTTC.

A note on this clonotype: The junction and the germline gene differ at one end; a read error may be behind it. This sequence joins TRBV4-3 and TRBJ2-4, with 11 bases fitting TRBD2. From germline, CDR1 is LGHNA and CDR2 YSLEER. The CDR3 covers 21 residues. The CDR3 reads CASSQDKSLAGGRAAKNIQYF. The CDR3 nucleotides are TGCGCCAGCAGCCAAGATAAGTCGCTAGCGGGAGGTCGGGCTGCCAAGAACATTCAGTACTTC.

This clonotype showed up just a few times. This sequence joins TRBV9 and TRBJ2-5; 15 positions match TRBD2. J lost 5 bases, V lost 3 bases, and 5 bases had no gene match. Germline CDR1 is SGDLS and CDR2 is YYNGEE. CDR3 length: 16 amino acids. The CDR3 loop is CASSDGTSGGSETQYF. The DNA for the CDR3 is TGTGCCAGCAGCGACGGGACTAGCGGGGGGTCGGAGACCCAGTACTTC.

The chain recombines TRBV6-1 with TRBJ2-3; perhaps D is TRBD1 or TRBD2 (5 bases each). Per the germline V gene, CDR1 is MNHNS and CDR2 is SASEGT. There are 13 residues in the CDR3. Trimming took off 6 bases at V and 3 bases at J, with 10 bases between the two ends. The CDR3 nucleotides read TGTGCCAGCAGGAATGGGGGAACAGATACGCAGTATTTT. Its protein is CASRNGGTDTQYF.

This sequence joins TRBV5-1 and TRBJ2-3, with 12 nucleotides matching TRBD2. J lost 3 bases, V lost 4 bases, and 6 bases had no gene match. Per the germline V gene, CDR1 is SGHRS and CDR2 is YFSETQ. The CDR3 runs 16 residues. CDR3 in DNA: TGCGCCAGCAGCACTGGACTAGCGGGGATGACAGATACGCAGTATTTT. Its translation is CASSTGLAGMTDTQYF.

The CDR3 spells CASSYGASGGITQETQYF. CDR3 coding DNA: TGTGCCAGCAGTTACGGGGCTAGCGGGGGGATAACCCAAGAGACCCAGTACTTC. V and J are TRBV6-5 and TRBJ2-4; 11 bases are a match to TRBD2. The better agreement between TRBJ2-5 and the DNA end casts doubt on the J call. CDR1 and CDR2 from the germline V gene are MNHEY and SVGAGI. The CDR3 is 18 amino acids.

The chain joins TRBV9 to TRBJ2-1; weak D call: TRBD1 (6 bases). The CDR3 is made up of 14 amino acids. Germline V lookup: CDR1 SGDLS, CDR2 YYNGEE. V was shortened by 3 bases and J by 7 bases, with 14 bases between the two germline ends. CDR3 coding DNA: TGTGCCAGCAGCGGTGGGGGCGCGGTAAATGAGCAGTTCTTC. Translated: CASSGGGAVNEQFF.

This clonotype was seen many times. This chain links TRBV5-1 with TRBJ2-7, with a possible D match to TRBD1 (7 bases). Germline V gene data show CDR1 as SGHRS and CDR2 as YFSETQ. There are 15 residues in the CDR3. V dropped 5 bases and J dropped 0 bases, with 15 bases sitting between them. CDR3 nucleotide sequence: TGCGCCAGCAGTCCTCAGGGGGGAGGCTCCTACGAGCAGTACTTC. It codes for CASSPQGGGSYEQYF. Variable domain in full (rest from reference TRBV5-1 and TRBJ2-7): KAGVTQTPRYLIKTRGQQVTLSCSPISGHRSVSWYQQTPGQGLQFLFEYFSETQRNKGNFPGRFSGRQFSNSRSEMNVSTLELGDSALYLCASSPQGGGSYEQYFGPGTRLTVT.

The CDR3 region has the DNA TGTGCCAGCAGTCCCAAGGGGGGAAGCAATCAGCCCCAGCATTTT. It is translated as CASSPKGGSNQPQHF. The genes are TRBV27 and TRBJ1-5, with D perhaps TRBD1 (6 bases). The CDR3 sequence is 15 residues long. Germline CDR1 is MNHEY and CDR2 is SMNVEV (reference sequence). V lost 5 bases, J lost 1 base, and 12 bases lay in between.

The genes are TRBV6-5 and TRBJ1-3; the D is unclear. The germline V gene has CDR1 MNHEY and CDR2 SVGAGI. V was shortened by 4 bases and J by 4 bases, with 17 bases between the two germline ends. The CDR3 spans 16 residues. This CDR3 reads CASSSLVEVKGNTIYF. DNA of the CDR3: TGTGCCAGCAGTTCCCTGGTAGAGGTCAAGGGAAACACCATATATTTT.

The rearrangement uses TRBV9 and TRBJ1-2; D unclear. CDR1 is SGDLS, CDR2 YYNGEE, per germline. V was clipped by 0 bases and J by 1 base, with 7 bases between them. The CDR3 consists of 14 residues. CDR3 in amino acids: CASSVGLDNYGYTF. CDR3 DNA sequence: TGTGCCAGCAGCGTAGGTCTTGATAACTATGGCTACACCTTC.

This clonotype has ten or more counts. V gene TRBV7-2 combines with J gene TRBJ2-5; D might be TRBD1 or TRBD2, each matching 6 bases. Per the germline V gene, CDR1 is SGHTA and CDR2 is FQGNSA. This CDR3 contains 15 residues. V gave up 4 bases and J gave up 4 bases, with 16 bases separating them. The CDR3 bases are TGTGCCAGCAGCTCGAACTCCGGGGGCTTAGAGACCCAGTACTTC. Residues: CASSSNSGGLETQYF.